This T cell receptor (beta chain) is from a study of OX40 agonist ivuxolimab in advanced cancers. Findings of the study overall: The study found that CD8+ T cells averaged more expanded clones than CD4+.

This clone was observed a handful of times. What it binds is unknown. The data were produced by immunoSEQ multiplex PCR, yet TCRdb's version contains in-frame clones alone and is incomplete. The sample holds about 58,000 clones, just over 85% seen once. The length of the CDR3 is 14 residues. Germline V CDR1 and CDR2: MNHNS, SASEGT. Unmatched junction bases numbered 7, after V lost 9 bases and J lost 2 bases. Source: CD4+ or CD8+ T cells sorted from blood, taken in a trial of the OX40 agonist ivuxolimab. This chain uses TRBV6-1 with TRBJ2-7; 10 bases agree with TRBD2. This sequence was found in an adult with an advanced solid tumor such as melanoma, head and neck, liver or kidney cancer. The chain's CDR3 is CASFSGGSPYEQYF. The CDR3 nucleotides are TGTGCCAGTTTTAGCGGGGGGTCCCCCTACGAGCAGTACTTC.